The clone carrying this T cell receptor beta chain was detected once. Other DNA sequences in the sample encode the same CDR3. Sequencing was performed with immunoSEQ multiplex PCR; in TCRdb, only in-frame clones are kept and a portion is missing. The sample has over 35,000 clones; over 60% are singletons. The data were obtained in a study of memory CD4+ T cells and cytomegalovirus serostatus. The sort gate was single viable CD3+CD4+CD8-CD45RO+ cells for memory CD4+ T cells. In germline, CDR1 is SGDLS, CDR2 YYNGEE. This CDR3 comprises 14 residues. Trimming pared 0 bases from V and 2 bases from J, leaving 6 bases between.

The source material was memory CD4+ T cells from blood. This TCR came from an adult in good health and CMV-seronegative. V and J are TRBV9 and TRBJ1-5; D remains ambiguous. The CDR3 DNA reads TGTGCCAGCAGCGTAGAGGCGGGCAATCAGCCCCAGCATTTT. It is translated as CASSVEAGNQPQHF.